This TCR beta chain was retrieved from a study of CD8+CD57+ T cells in acquired aplastic anemia. This clonotype has a count of ten or more. The sequenced patients had an expansion of CD8+CD57+ cells seen by flow cytometry. The CDR3 has 13 residues. V was clipped by 4 bases and J by 5 bases, with 11 bases between them. Germline lookup yields CDR1 SGHDN and CDR2 FVKESK. Genomic DNA was employed as the template in profiling TCR beta VDJ and CDR3. TCRdb processed the reads anew with MiXCR; each CDR3 protein has one entry. This table has 120,000 or so distinct CDR3 sequences, over 30% appearing once. The sequencing input was sorted CD4+, CD8+, or CD8+CD57+ T cells (not recorded which) from PBMCs. The TCR originated in a human donor with aplastic anemia. The J gene is TRBJ2-5, the V gene TRBV14, with D perhaps TRBD2 (5 bases). CDR3 loop: CASSRHWEETQYF. Written as DNA, the CDR3 is TGTGCCAGCAGCCGCCACTGGGAGGAGACCCAGTACTTC. Supplemented by reference TRBV14 and TRBJ2-5, the full variable domain reads EAGVTQFPSHSVIEKGQTVTLRCDPISGHDNLYWYRRVMGKEIKFLLHFVKESKQDESGMPNNRFLAERTGGTYSTLKVQPAELEDSGVYFCASSRHWEETQYFGPGTRLLVL.